This T cell receptor (beta chain) stems from a study of cytomegalovirus exposure and HLA in healthy donors. In regard to this clone: The antigen is not known.

Method: immunoSEQ multiplex PCR; TCRdb's copy keeps in-frame clones and lacks some. Of roughly 260,000 clones in the sample, about 83% were seen once. Study-wide findings and caveats: According to a later analysis, TCR clusters from the first cohort tended to co-occur in the 90 to 150 validation repertoires. Published work reported that the classifier diagnosed cytomegalovirus status with high specificity and sensitivity. Associated with cytomegalovirus, according to the listing, were 150 to 200 TCR beta chains.

Sequenced sample: PBMCs. The TCR originated in a young man in good health and CMV-seronegative.

The CDR3, as DNA: TGTGCCAGCAGCACGGACAGGGCGGAGACCCAGTACTTC. Amino acid sequence: CASSTDRAETQYF. V and J are TRBV7-8 and TRBJ2-5, with 8 bases that match TRBD1. Germline CDR1 is SGHVS and CDR2 is FQNEAQ. With V trimmed by 5 bases and J by 5 bases, 4 bases remained unmatched. The CDR3 is made up of 13 amino acids. Full variable domain (outside the CDR3, taken from reference TRBV7-8 and TRBJ2-5): GAGVSQSPRYKVAKRGQDVALRCDPISGHVSLFWYQQALGQGPEFLTYFQNEAQLDKSGLPSDRFFAERPEGSVSTLKIQRTQQEDSAVYLCASSTDRAETQYFGPGTRLLVL.